These T cell receptor beta chains were read from a single sample in a study of T cell changes during pregnancy in multiple sclerosis. Sequenced by immunoSEQ multiplex PCR; TCRdb stores in-frame clones only, minus some. The data show roughly 56,000 clones, with under 95% seen just once and 0.4% to 0.55% held by the top ten. The sample in question was CD4+ T cells from peripheral blood mononuclear cells, obtained after pregnancy. All receptors come from a female donor in good health, enrolled as a control in a pregnancy study. Both conserved end residues are part of each CDR3. A D gene is named only where the DNA matches it firmly. Some rows mark clone size as missing; the rest say once, few, many or name a class of expanded clone.

clone_size: NA
j_call: TRBJ1-3
d_call: NA
v_call: TRBV5-4
cdr3_aa: CASSEEASGNTIYF
cdr3_nt: TGTGCCAGCAGCGAGGAGGCCTCTGGAAACACCATATATTTT

clone_size: NA
j_call: TRBJ1-1
d_call: TRBD1
v_call: TRBV18
cdr3_aa: CASSPRVLAGQGSNTEAFF
cdr3_nt: TGTGCCAGCTCACCACGGGTATTGGCGGGACAGGGTTCTAACACTGAAGCTTTCTTT

clone_size: NA
j_call: TRBJ1-1
d_call: TRBD1
v_call: TRBV6-5
cdr3_aa: CASRQQGWNTEAFF
cdr3_nt: TGTGCCAGCAGACAACAGGGGTGGAACACTGAAGCTTTCTTT

clone_size: NA
j_call: TRBJ2-5
d_call: NA
v_call: TRBV7-2
cdr3_aa: CASSPGGRGETQYF
cdr3_nt: TGTGCCAGCAGCCCTGGAGGGAGGGGGGAGACCCAGTACTTC

clone_size: NA
j_call: TRBJ2-5
d_call: TRBD2
v_call: TRBV19
cdr3_aa: CASSRLAGFETQYF
cdr3_nt: TGTGCCAGTAGTCGACTAGCGGGGTTTGAGACCCAGTACTTC

clone_size: NA
j_call: TRBJ1-6
d_call: TRBD1
v_call: TRBV4-3
cdr3_aa: CASSQGTGGSLHF
cdr3_nt: TGCGCCAGCAGCCAAGGGACAGGGGGCTCCCTCCACTTT

clone_size: NA
j_call: TRBJ2-2
d_call: NA
v_call: TRBV5-1
cdr3_aa: CASSLDRVGGELFF
cdr3_nt: TGCGCCAGCAGCTTGGACAGGGTAGGCGGGGAGCTGTTTTTT

clone_size: NA
j_call: TRBJ2-7
d_call: TRBD1
v_call: TRBV5-6
cdr3_aa: CASSWGGQGAGEQYF
cdr3_nt: TGTGCCAGCAGCTGGGGTGGACAGGGGGCTGGCGAGCAGTACTTC

clone_size: NA
j_call: TRBJ2-6
d_call: NA
v_call: TRBV12-5
cdr3_aa: CASGLANGVLTF
cdr3_nt: TGTGCTAGTGGTTTGGCCAACGGCGTCCTGACTTTC

clone_size: NA
j_call: TRBJ1-5
d_call: TRBD1
v_call: TRBV7-2
cdr3_aa: CASSLRQGAQPQHF
cdr3_nt: TGTGCCAGCAGCTTACGACAGGGGGCACAGCCCCAGCATTTT

clone_size: once
j_call: TRBJ1-5
d_call: NA
v_call: TRBV27
cdr3_aa: CASSFGGISQPQHF
cdr3_nt: TGTGCCAGCAGTTTTGGGGGGATCAGTCAGCCCCAGCATTTT

clone_size: NA
j_call: TRBJ2-1
d_call: NA
v_call: TRBV7-3
cdr3_aa: CASSPEVGEQFF
cdr3_nt: TGTGCCAGCAGCCCAGAGGTGGGTGAGCAGTTCTTC

clone_size: NA
j_call: TRBJ2-2
d_call: TRBD1
v_call: TRBV19
cdr3_aa: CASGQGNTGELFF
cdr3_nt: TGTGCCAGCGGACAGGGTAACACCGGGGAGCTGTTTTTT

clone_size: NA
j_call: TRBJ2-5
d_call: TRBD2
v_call: TRBV2
cdr3_aa: CASGGASGNQETQYF
cdr3_nt: TGTGCCAGCGGGGGGGCTAGCGGGAACCAAGAGACCCAGTACTTC

clone_size: few
j_call: TRBJ1-6
d_call: NA
v_call: TRBV7-2
cdr3_aa: CASSLNGGRFYNSPLHF
cdr3_nt: TGTGCCAGCAGCTTAAACGGGGGGCGATTCTATAATTCACCCCTCCACTTT

clone_size: NA
j_call: TRBJ1-5
d_call: NA
v_call: TRBV10-3
cdr3_aa: CAISENPGGNQPQHF
cdr3_nt: TGTGCCATCAGTGAGAATCCGGGCGGGAATCAGCCCCAGCATTTT

clone_size: NA
j_call: TRBJ2-7
d_call: TRBD1
v_call: TRBV4-3
cdr3_aa: CASSQKQGRWYF
cdr3_nt: TGCGCCAGCAGCCAGAAACAGGGGCGGTGGTACTTC